The present entry profiles one TCR beta chain with its context. Antigen specificity is unknown. This sample stems from a study of CD8 T cells in ankylosing spondylitis. Whole-study findings and limits: Significantly higher representation of disease-linked clones was reported for matched ankylosing spondylitis synovial fluid. Blood from ankylosing spondylitis patients appeared to carry a characteristic eight-variant TCR beta motif. There were earlier reports of some motif variants in reactive arthritis synovial fluid and blood.

CDR3 size: 17 residues. From germline, CDR1 is LNHDA and CDR2 SQIVND (reference sequence). The trim removed 3 bases at V and 9 bases at J, leaving 10 bases unmatched. TCR beta libraries were made by quantitative 5'-RACE with molecular barcodes. TCRdb passed the 5' RACE reads through MiXCR, listing each CDR3 protein once. There are about 140,000 distinct CDR3 sequences in the sample; roughly 30% occur only once, and 6% lies in the top ten. The sequence was collected from a male donor with ankylosing spondylitis. The rearrangement uses TRBV19 and TRBJ2-2; 13 bases map to TRBD2. Sequencing was carried out using synovial fluid, either unsorted or a sorted T cell fraction (not recorded which). CDR3 sequence reads: CASSILGTSGVARELFF. CDR3 nucleotide sequence: TGTGCCAGTAGTATTCTCGGGACTAGCGGGGTTGCGCGGGAGCTGTTTTTT.